This T cell receptor (beta chain) came from a study of control samples from healthy donors and cancer patients. Clones were read by immunoSEQ multiplex PCR, and TCRdb kept only the in-frame ones, dropping some. The top ten clones hold 5% to 6.5% of a sample with about 63,000 clones, about 82% of them seen once. In germline, CDR1 is MNHEY, CDR2 SVGAGI. The CDR3 is 14 amino acids. V shed 6 bases, J shed 7 bases, and the junction held 9 bases outside the gene matches. Sequencing input: blood. The genes are TRBV6-5 and TRBJ1-2; TRBD1 matches 9 bases. This receptor was obtained from a man in his forties in good health. CDR3 sequence reads: CASRGTGPRGGYTF. CDR3 in DNA: TGTGCCAGCAGGGGGACAGGGCCCAGGGGTGGCTACACCTTC.